The next 8 T cell receptor beta chains were all read from a single sample in a study of blood T cell repertoires in COVID-19. Here immunoSEQ multiplex PCR was the method, and the copy in TCRdb shows in-frame clones only, minus some. The sample yields about 250,000 clones, approximately 85% seen once. The sample was peripheral blood. The receptors shown here come from a man aged 50-60 years with COVID-19, enrolled during active disease.

The V gene is TRBV6-6, the J gene TRBJ1-5, with D possibly matching TRBD1 (6 bases). The germline gives CDR1 MNHNY, CDR2 SVGAGI (reference sequence). This CDR3 has 15 amino acids. V lost 7 bases to trimming and J lost 0 bases, with 13 bases between them. CDR3 sequence reads: CASTLGTPSNQPQHF. For the CDR3, the DNA is TGTGCCAGCACTCTAGGGACACCTAGCAATCAGCCCCAGCATTTT.

The chain couples TRBV19 to TRBJ1-1; tentative D call: TRBD1 (5 bases). CDR3 length: 14 residues. Germline lookup yields CDR1 LNHDA and CDR2 SQIVND (reference sequence). Between the trimmed V and J ends, which lost 3 bases and 6 bases, there was a span of 14 bases. The CDR3 region has the DNA TGTGCCAGTAGTATGTGGGGGGAAGGGGCTGAAGCTTTCTTT. Its translation: CASSMWGEGAEAFF.

This sequence joins TRBV24-1 and TRBJ1-2, with TRBD1 matching over 9 bases. V shed 2 bases and J 5 bases; nucleotides not matched to a gene: 2. Germline V CDR1 and CDR2: KGHDR, SFDVKD. CDR3 size: 14 residues. CDR3 DNA: TGTGCCACCAGTGATTGGGACAGGGAATATGGCTACACCTTC. Encoded protein: CATSDWDREYGYTF.

V usage is TRBV7-2 and J usage is TRBJ1-2; the match to TRBD1 covers 9 bases. V was pared by 0 bases and J by 7 bases, with 9 bases of the junction left unmatched. The CDR3 is 16 amino acids. Germline values: CDR1 SGHTA, CDR2 FQGNSA. CDR3 protein: CASSLAPGTGWGGYTF. The CDR3 DNA reads as TGTGCCAGCAGCTTAGCGCCCGGGACAGGGTGGGGTGGCTACACCTTC.

This chain connects TRBV7-9 to TRBJ1-2; D is unclear. Germline CDR1 SEHNR, CDR2 FQNEAQ (reference sequence). CDR3 length: 13 amino acids. Trimming removed 4 bases at V and 3 bases at J, with 9 bases between. CDR3 sequence (DNA): TGTGCCAGCAGCTCCACGATAGACTATGGCTACACCTTC. It specifies CASSSTIDYGYTF.

This chain links TRBV7-9 with TRBJ2-3; tentative D call: TRBD1 (6 bases). This CDR3 comprises 16 residues. Germline CDR1 SEHNR, CDR2 FQNEAQ (reference sequence). V was trimmed by 1 base and J by 4 bases, leaving 15 bases between them. CDR3 sequence (DNA): TGTGCCAGCAGCTTAGATTTGGGGGCATATTCAGATACGCAGTATTTT. This encodes CASSLDLGAYSDTQYF.

The rearrangement links TRBV28 to TRBJ2-7; possible D gene TRBD2, 5 bases. The V gene lost 3 bases and the J gene lost 2 bases, with 11 bases spanning the gap. This CDR3 is built from 14 residues. Germline CDR1 MDHEN, CDR2 SYDVKM. The CDR3 nucleotides are TGTGCCAGCAGTTTCCTACTAGACGCCTACGAGCAGTACTTC. It translates to CASSFLLDAYEQYF.

V is TRBV6-5 and J is TRBJ2-4; D is possibly TRBD1 (5 bases). The CDR3 totals 16 residues. The germline CDR1 and CDR2 sequences are MNHEY and SVGAGI. Deletions cut 2 bases from V and 1 base from J, with 12 bases between. CDR3 in DNA: TGTGCCAGCAGTTACGCCTCCGGACATGCCAAAAACATTCAGTACTTC. Translated: CASSYASGHAKNIQYF.